Here is one TCR beta chain with its context. Its cognate antigen is unknown. Separation from the roughly 700-subject first cohort characterized the approximately 120-subject validation cohort, to which the donors belonged. The sample is drawn from a study of cytomegalovirus exposure and HLA in healthy donors. Whole-study findings and limits: Most observed TCR sequences were rare, whereas some public TCRs were detected in many donors. The study put some 160 TCR beta chains on its list as cytomegalovirus-associated.

Profiling relied on immunoSEQ multiplex PCR, and the TCRdb table lists in-frame clones only, not all of them. This sample yields fewer than 400,000 clones, of which roughly 87% are seen a single time; over 0.9% belongs to the top ten. The CDR3 consists of 14 residues. CDR1 is SEHNR, CDR2 FQNEAQ, per germline (reference sequence). Trimming took 2 bases from V and 4 from J, leaving 11 bases between them. The chain is built from TRBV7-9 and TRBJ1-2; D gene uncertain. This clonotype was sampled from a man aged 25 to 45 in good health and CMV-seronegative. Sequencing was carried out using PBMCs. The CDR3, as DNA: TGTGCCAGCAGCTTAAGCGGGCAGGTCTATGGCTACACCTTC. Translation: CASSLSGQVYGYTF.